This TCR beta chain was found in a study of blood T cell repertoires in COVID-19. Produced via immunoSEQ multiplex PCR; TCRdb's table is partial and in-frame only. The sample contains about 180,000 clones, more than 65% of which appear only once. V was shortened by 4 bases and J by 0 bases, with 13 bases between the two germline ends. Germline V lookup: CDR1 MDHEN, CDR2 SYDVKM. This CDR3 is built from 17 residues. J is TRBJ1-6 and V is TRBV28; no clear D. Sequencing used PBMCs or T cells enriched from blood (not recorded which). The receptor's source is a man aged 60 to 75 who had recovered from COVID-19. CDR3 residues: CASSSTILPSYNSPLHF. CDR3 bases: TGTGCCAGCAGTTCTACTATCCTCCCCTCCTATAATTCACCCCTCCACTTT.